What follows describes a single TCR beta chain. TCRdb re-called the RT-PCR reads through MiXCR, storing one row per CDR3 protein. Of approximately 500,000 distinct CDR3 sequences in the sample, 20% to 25% were seen once. This sample was included in a study of response to subunit inactivated influenza vaccine. The CDR3 loop spans 15 amino acids. V lost 2 bases, J lost 1 base, and 12 bases lay in between. Germline loops: CDR1 SGHRS, CDR2 YFSETQ. These data are also associated with another study on T cells expressing NK-cell markers. According to that study: The authors generated TCR beta cDNA through 5'RACE template switching with UMIs. It was from sorted CD3+CD56+NKG2C+, CD3+CD56+NKG2C- and CD3+CD56-NKG2C+ T cells that TCR beta repertoires came. In 5 to 7 donors, dominant NKG2C+ clonotypes were roughly 1.0-7.5% of CD8+ T cells. A few donors' CD3+CD56-NKG2C+ cells were dominated by the same clonotypes.

Sequenced material: CD4+ T cells sorted from PBMCs, taken about 11 days after vaccination. This clonotype originated in a man aged 50-60 years who received an inactivated influenza vaccine. This chain links TRBV5-1 with TRBJ1-1; D is perhaps TRBD1 (5 bases). Here the CDR3 reads CASSFEPGRNTEAFF. The CDR3 nucleotides read TGCGCCAGCAGCTTCGAACCAGGGCGGAACACTGAAGCTTTCTTT.